This T cell receptor (beta chain) was identified during a study of cytomegalovirus exposure and HLA in healthy donors listed by TCRdb under 2017. Context from the whole study: According to an earlier analysis of 450 to 650 of the donors, about 190 million T cells yielded 117 million unique TCR beta sequences and around 300 Gb of sequence data. The number of donors typed differed by locus, with roughly 629-640 for A, B, C, DRB1 and DQB1, roughly 520 for DQA1, nearly 610 for DPA1, and some 450 for DPB1. The study aimed to test whether cataloging public T cell receptors could reveal signatures of past pathogen exposure. Four to six DR-DQ haplotypes were handled as single units for association and clustering, since linkage in the cohort was strong. Donor age, sex, ethnicity and CMV serostatus were compiled alongside the repertoire data. Among about 390 genotyped donors of the cohort, an average of approximately 240,000 unique TCR beta nucleotide sequences were sequenced per donor, around 20% of them non-productive. In an earlier analysis of more than 550 of the donors, high-throughput TCR beta sequencing was used to judge whether each TCR beta V gene segment behaved as functional or pseudogenic. Along with the roughly 670-subject first cohort, a separate validation cohort of over a hundred different subjects was used. Among the roughly 380 genotyped donors, about 83% belonged to the genetic ancestry cluster associated with self-reported Caucasian donors. In a later genetic analysis, genome-wide SNP genotypes for about three fifths of the roughly 670 donors were used, and that subset was treated as a discovery cohort. An early release that covered approximately 600 HLA-typed donors contained 300 to 350 gigabases of sequencing data and approximately 85 million unique TCR sequences. Class I and class II HLA loci were covered by the typing at four-digit resolution. The study combined high-throughput TCR immunosequencing, statistical association of individual TCRs with disease status, and machine learning to predict cytomegalovirus infection status. A later analysis re-analyzed previously published TCR beta repertoires from about 600 donors and added high-resolution HLA genotyping to study TCR occurrence patterns. The T cell repertoires of 550 to 850 subjects were profiled by immunosequencing and related to cytomegalovirus serostatus. All discovery cohort repertoires had been generated on a single sequencing platform. Rather than using new phenotypic data, the later analysis identified candidate immune exposures from TCR beta sequences and from how often those sequences occurred across donors. Broader findings and caveats from the paper: A later analysis associated about 17,000 TCR beta sequences with specific HLA alleles at a false discovery rate of 0.05. The earlier analysis of approximately 540 of the donors excluded fewer than 20 rarely observed V segments, including chromosome 9 orphons, because counts were too low. Because some donors lacked HLA typing at each locus, the association tests relied only on the typed subset. In this cohort, only TCR beta chains were sequenced, and detectable features were limited by the absence of alpha or paired-chain data. According to a later analysis, most CMV-associated TCR beta chains appeared to be HLA-restricted, and the HLA associations seemed to be driven largely by CMV exposure. The only immune exposure information available for the cohort was CMV serostatus. When HLA alleles, especially DR and DQ, strongly co-occurred, attributing TCR associations to individual alleles was difficult. In a later analysis, HLA-associated TCR beta chains showed more clonal expansion and lower generation probabilities than non-associated chains that were equally common. A later analysis found that TCR association rates varied across HLA loci, with DRB1 alleles showing the most associated TCRs and HLA-C alleles the fewest. A later analysis reported that several top co-occurrence clusters appeared linked to parvovirus B19, influenza, CMV and Epstein-Barr virus. Linkage disequilibrium might explain the correlated functional status among segregating V segments, but an unknown experimental factor could not be excluded. A later genetic analysis reported fewer N-insertions in productive TCRs among donors in an Asian-associated ancestry cluster than the roughly 640-donor mean. A cluster of highly shared sequence variants was judged likely to be a technical artifact of the sequencing pipeline. V-gene and J-gene trimming of TCR beta chains was associated with a missense DCLRE1C variant in a later genetic analysis, and the association was replicated in an independent cohort. In vitro tests confirmed that a few of the cytomegalovirus-associated TCR beta chains recognize cytomegalovirus antigens. Some IMGT-functional V segments, including TRBV6-2 and TRBV6-3, could not be told apart with the 87-base-pair reads, so those segments were excluded. Presence/absence analyses assumed roughly uniform sequencing depth across donors, an assumption that may not hold. It was suggested by the authors that the approach could potentially be generalized to other disease states and immunological phenotypes. An earlier analysis of approximately 600 of the donors showed that most TCR beta V segments appeared in productive rearrangements either about 87% or about 30% of the time, which broadly matched IMGT annotations. Across donors, most TCR sequences were observed very rarely, whereas some public TCRs were present in many individuals. A further reported finding was that TCR beta sequences accurately predicted the HLA-A and HLA-B alleles for most subjects in the first cohort. The study gave a list of under 200 TCR beta chains associated with cytomegalovirus. The classifier was reported to diagnose cytomegalovirus status with high specificity and sensitivity in both the original and validation cohorts.

The protocol used for the library was the immunoSEQ multiplex PCR assay. For the multiplex PCR, a mixture combining 60 forward primers for TCR Vbeta segments and 13 reverse primers for TCR Jbeta segments was used. Amplification of the CDR3 region of rearranged TCR beta genes was performed with a multiplex PCR assay on genomic DNA. Amplified TCR beta libraries were sequenced as 87-base-pair reads on the Illumina HiSeq System. The study's own analysis went as follows. A later analysis tallied roughly 80 million unique TCR beta chains across the 550 to 850 repertoires, and approximately 11 million of those chains were shared by two or more donors. Raw reads were error-corrected and collapsed into unique sequences with a nearest-neighbor algorithm that merged closely related sequences to remove PCR and sequencing errors. CDR3 sequences were aligned to IMGT reference sequences to assign V, D and J gene segments. Each retained sequence needed at least a six-nucleotide match to both a V gene segment and a J gene segment. A rearrangement counted as productive if the CDR3 had no stop codons and remained in frame with V and J, and every other rearrangement counted as non-productive. CDR3 was defined by IMGT convention, running from the second conserved V-encoded cysteine to the conserved J-encoded phenylalanine. Sequences without an unambiguous match to a single V gene segment were excluded from the earlier analysis of a few hundred of the donors. In an earlier analysis of 587 of the donors, a V segment was called functional when productive rearrangements were above 56.7%, and segregating when the standard deviation between donors exceeded 5%. A statistical classification framework was developed to diagnose cytomegalovirus status using the catalog of TCR beta chain sequences. In a later analysis, V and J genes were assigned by comparing TCR nucleotide sequences against IMGT/GENE-DB human TR gene sequences. In a later analysis, CDR3 sequences and most-parsimonious VDJ recombination scenarios were assigned using the TCRdist pipeline. In a later analysis, each TCR beta chain was defined by its CDR3 amino acid sequence together with its V-gene family, and reads without a unique V-gene family were excluded. In a later analysis, around 650 highly shared, low-generation-probability nucleotide sequences were removed to address suspected cross-contamination and a sequencing artifact. In a later analysis, a clonal expansion index for each public chain was calculated from normalized within-repertoire ranks of inferred template counts. In a later analysis, generation probabilities were computed with a VDJ recombination model fitted to out-of-frame rearrangements, and the resulting probabilities were checked against IGoR. Hypergeometric tests were used in a later analysis to score TCR-TCR, TCR-HLA and TCR-CMV co-occurrence, with a repertoire-size bias correction applied to the TCR pairs. In a later analysis, false discovery rates were estimated by permuting HLA or CMV assignments 20 times. In a later analysis, co-occurring TCRs were grouped using DBSCAN, with TCRdist sequence similarity added in when clustering inside HLA-allele-positive subsets. Repertoires with fewer than 30,000 or more than 120,000 public chains were left out of co-occurrence clustering, as were roughly five repertoires with anomalous nucleotide sharing. TCRdb took over this immuneACCESS table, retaining in-frame rearrangements with V and J assigned. Such tables are incomplete; in checked studies, under half of the missing clones stem from an unresolved V gene, and the remainder is unexplained. V and J calls and clone size are as listed in that table; D and trimming were resolved from the DNA. The sample table contains over 200,000 clones; only one count was recorded for around four fifths of them. The ten largest account for around 3.9% of the sample.

The cohort was made up of about 610 healthy bone marrow donors. At the time of sampling, all cohort members were nominally healthy, though unrecorded immune exposures were likely present. The donor tested CMV seronegative and was one of the 352 seronegative cohort members. A peripheral blood sample was provided by each donor, and peripheral blood mononuclear cells were used for TCR beta sequencing. Genomic DNA extraction from the blood cell samples was performed with the Qiagen DNeasy Blood Extraction Kit. CDR1 and CDR2 are read off the germline V gene as SGHRS and YFSETQ. The CDR3 measures 14 amino acids from cysteine to phenylalanine. CDR3 DNA is the only sequence kept; it has 42 bases, read in frame from the first base. Trimming at the junction amounts to 1 base on V and 9 bases on J, and the germline ends lie 11 bases apart. As to this clone: Its antigen is still unknown. No base-level quality is on record; no much larger clone is a single base apart.

Rearrangement joined TRBV5-1 to TRBJ1-6; the D gene identity is not certain. Sequenced: PBMCs. This sequence originates from a male donor in good health and CMV-seronegative. The DNA sequence is TGCGCCAGCAGCTTGTCAGATCGCGGTTCACCCCTCCACTTT. This yields the protein CASSLSDRGSPLHF.